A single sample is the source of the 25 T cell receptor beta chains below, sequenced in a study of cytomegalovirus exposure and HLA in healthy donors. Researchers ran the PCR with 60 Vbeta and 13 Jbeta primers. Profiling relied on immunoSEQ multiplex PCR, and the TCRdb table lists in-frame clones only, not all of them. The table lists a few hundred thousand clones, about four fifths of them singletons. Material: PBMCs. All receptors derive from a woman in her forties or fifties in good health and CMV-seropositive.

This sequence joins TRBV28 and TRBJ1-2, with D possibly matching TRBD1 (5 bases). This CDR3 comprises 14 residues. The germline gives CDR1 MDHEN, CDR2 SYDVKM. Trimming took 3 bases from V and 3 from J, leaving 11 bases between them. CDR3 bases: TGTGCCAGCAGTTTCCCCGACAGCTACTATGGCTACACCTTC. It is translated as CASSFPDSYYGYTF.

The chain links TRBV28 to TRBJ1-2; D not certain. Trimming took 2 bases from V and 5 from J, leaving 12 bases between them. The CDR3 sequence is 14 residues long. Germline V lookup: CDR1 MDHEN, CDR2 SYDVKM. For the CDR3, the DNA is TGTGCCAGCAGTTTAGCAGGCGCTCGTTATGGCTACACCTTC. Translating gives CASSLAGARYGYTF.

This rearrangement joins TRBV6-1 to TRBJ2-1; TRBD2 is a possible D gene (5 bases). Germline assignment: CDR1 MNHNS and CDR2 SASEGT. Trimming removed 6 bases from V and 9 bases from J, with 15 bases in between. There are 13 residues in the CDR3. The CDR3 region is CASRGVSRGEQFF. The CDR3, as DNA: TGTGCCAGCAGGGGAGTAAGTCGGGGTGAGCAGTTCTTC.

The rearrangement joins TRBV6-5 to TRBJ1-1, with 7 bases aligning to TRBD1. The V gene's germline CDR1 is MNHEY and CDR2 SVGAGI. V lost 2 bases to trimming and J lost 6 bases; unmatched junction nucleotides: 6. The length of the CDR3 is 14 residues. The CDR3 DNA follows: TGTGCCAGCAGTTACGGAGAGGGGGCCGCTGAAGCTTTCTTT. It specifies CASSYGEGAAEAFF.

CDR3 DNA sequence: TGTGCCAGCAGCTTAAACACAGGGGAGAATCAGCCCCAGCATTTT. Translated: CASSLNTGENQPQHF. The chain recombines TRBV7-2 with TRBJ1-5; the match to TRBD1 covers 7 bases. This CDR3 is 15 amino acids long. V shed 2 bases, J shed 4 bases, and the junction held 5 bases outside the gene matches. CDR1 and CDR2 (germline): SGHTA, FQGNSA. Supplemented by reference TRBV7-2 and TRBJ1-5, the full variable domain reads GAGVSQSPSNKVTEKGKDVELRCDPISGHTALYWYRQSLGQGLEFLIYFQGNSAPDKSGLPSDRFSAERTGGSVSTLTIQRTQQEDSAVYLCASSLNTGENQPQHFGDGTRLSIL.

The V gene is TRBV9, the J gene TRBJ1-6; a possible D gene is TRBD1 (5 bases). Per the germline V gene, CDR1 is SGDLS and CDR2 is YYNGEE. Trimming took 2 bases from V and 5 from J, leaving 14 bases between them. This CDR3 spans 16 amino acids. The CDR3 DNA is TGTGCCAGCAGCGTGGGGGGGGTGGTTGATAATTCACCCCTCCACTTT. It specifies CASSVGGVVDNSPLHF. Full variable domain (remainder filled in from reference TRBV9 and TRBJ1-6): DSGVTQTPKHLITATGQRVTLRCSPRSGDLSVYWYQQSLDQGLQFLIQYYNGEERAKGNILERFSAQQFPDLHSELNLSSLELGDSALYFCASSVGGVVDNSPLHFGNGTRLTVT.

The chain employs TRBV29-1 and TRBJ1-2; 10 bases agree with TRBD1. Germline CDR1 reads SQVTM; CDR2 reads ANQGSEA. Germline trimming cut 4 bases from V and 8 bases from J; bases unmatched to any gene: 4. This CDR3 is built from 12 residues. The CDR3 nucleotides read TGCAGCGTTGGGGGGACAGGGGAAGGCTACACCTTC. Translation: CSVGGTGEGYTF.

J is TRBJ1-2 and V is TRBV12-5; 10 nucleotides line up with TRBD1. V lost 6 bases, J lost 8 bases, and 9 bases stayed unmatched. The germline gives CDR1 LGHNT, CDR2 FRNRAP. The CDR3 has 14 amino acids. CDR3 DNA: TGTGCTAGTGGCCCCGACAGGGGGCTAGGGGGCTACACCTTC. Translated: CASGPDRGLGGYTF.

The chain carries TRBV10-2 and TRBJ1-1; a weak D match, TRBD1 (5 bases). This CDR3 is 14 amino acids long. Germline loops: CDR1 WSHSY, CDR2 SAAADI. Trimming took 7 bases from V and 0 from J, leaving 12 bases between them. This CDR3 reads CASNDPGLNTEAFF. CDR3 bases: TGCGCCAGCAACGACCCAGGGCTGAACACTGAAGCTTTCTTT.

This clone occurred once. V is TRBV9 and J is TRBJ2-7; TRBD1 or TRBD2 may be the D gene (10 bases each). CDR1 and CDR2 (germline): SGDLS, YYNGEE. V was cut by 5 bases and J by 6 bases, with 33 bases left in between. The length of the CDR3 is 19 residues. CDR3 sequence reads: CASSDPTGGKAGGPVEQYF. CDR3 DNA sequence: TGTGCCAGCAGTGATCCGACAGGGGGCAAAGCGGGGGGGCCGGTCGAGCAGTACTTC.

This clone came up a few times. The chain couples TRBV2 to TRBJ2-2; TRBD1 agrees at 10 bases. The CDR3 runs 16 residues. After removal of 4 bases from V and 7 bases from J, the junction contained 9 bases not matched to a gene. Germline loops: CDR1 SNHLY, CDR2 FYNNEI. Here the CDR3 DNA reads TGTGCCAGCAGTGCGACAGGGGGCTTTGTTGACGGGGAGCTGTTTTTT. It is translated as CASSATGGFVDGELFF.

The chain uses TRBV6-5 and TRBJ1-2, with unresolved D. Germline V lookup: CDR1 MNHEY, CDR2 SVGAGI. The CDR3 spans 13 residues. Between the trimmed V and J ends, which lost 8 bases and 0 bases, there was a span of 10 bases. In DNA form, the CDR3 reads TGTGCCAGCGCGAGGAGCCCTAACTATGGCTACACCTTC. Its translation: CASARSPNYGYTF.

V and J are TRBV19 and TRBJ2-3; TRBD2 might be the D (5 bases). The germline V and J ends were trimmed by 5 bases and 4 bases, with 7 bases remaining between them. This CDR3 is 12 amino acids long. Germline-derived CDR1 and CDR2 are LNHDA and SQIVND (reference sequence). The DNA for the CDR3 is TGTGCCAGTAGTCAGCGGCCAGATACGCAGTATTTT. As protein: CASSQRPDTQYF.

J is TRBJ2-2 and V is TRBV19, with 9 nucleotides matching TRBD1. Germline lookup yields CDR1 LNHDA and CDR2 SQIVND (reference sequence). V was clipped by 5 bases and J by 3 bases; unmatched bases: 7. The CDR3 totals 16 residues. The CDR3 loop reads CASSVQGARHTGELFF. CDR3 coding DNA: TGTGCCAGTAGTGTACAGGGGGCGCGGCACACCGGGGAGCTGTTTTTT.

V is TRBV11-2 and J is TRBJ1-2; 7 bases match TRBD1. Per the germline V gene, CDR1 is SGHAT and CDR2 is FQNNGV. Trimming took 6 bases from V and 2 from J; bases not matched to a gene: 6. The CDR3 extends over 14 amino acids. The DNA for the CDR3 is TGTGCCAGCAGGACCATGACAGGGAACTATGGCTACACCTTC. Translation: CASRTMTGNYGYTF.

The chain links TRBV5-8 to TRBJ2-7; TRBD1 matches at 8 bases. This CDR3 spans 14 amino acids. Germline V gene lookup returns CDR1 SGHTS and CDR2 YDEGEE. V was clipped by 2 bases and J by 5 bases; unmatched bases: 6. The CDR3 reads CASSLGQGGDEQYF. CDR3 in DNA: TGTGCCAGCAGCTTAGGACAGGGCGGTGACGAGCAGTACTTC.

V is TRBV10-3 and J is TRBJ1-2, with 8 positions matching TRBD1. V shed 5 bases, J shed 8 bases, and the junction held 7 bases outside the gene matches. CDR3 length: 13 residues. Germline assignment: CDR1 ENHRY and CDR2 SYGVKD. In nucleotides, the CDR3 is TGTGCCATCAGTCCCGGACAGGGAGGAGGCTACACCTTC. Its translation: CAISPGQGGGYTF.

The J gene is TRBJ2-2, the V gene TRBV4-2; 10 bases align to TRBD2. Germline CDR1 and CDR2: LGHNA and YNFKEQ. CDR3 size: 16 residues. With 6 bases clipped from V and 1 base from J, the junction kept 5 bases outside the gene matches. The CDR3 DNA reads TGTGCCAGCAGAGGATGGACTAGCGGGAACACCGGGGAGCTGTTTTTT. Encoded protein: CASRGWTSGNTGELFF.

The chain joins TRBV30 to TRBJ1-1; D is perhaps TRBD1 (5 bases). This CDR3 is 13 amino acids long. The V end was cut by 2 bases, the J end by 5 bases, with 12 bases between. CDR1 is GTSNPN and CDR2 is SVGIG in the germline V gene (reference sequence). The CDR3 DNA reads TGTGCCTGGAGTAACGGGGGAACAACTGAAGCTTTCTTT. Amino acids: CAWSNGGTTEAFF.

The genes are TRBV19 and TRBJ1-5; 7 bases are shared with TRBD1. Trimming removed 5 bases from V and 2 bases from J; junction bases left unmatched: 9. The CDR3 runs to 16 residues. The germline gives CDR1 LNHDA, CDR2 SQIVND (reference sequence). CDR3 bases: TGTGCCAGTAGTGTCCGACAGGGAGACGGCAATCAGCCCCAGCATTTT. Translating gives CASSVRQGDGNQPQHF.

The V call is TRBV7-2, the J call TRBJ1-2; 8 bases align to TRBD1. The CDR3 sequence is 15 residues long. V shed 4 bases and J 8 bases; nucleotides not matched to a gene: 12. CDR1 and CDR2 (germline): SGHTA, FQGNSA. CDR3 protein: CASSSSLSGGWGYTF. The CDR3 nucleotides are TGTGCCAGCAGCTCCTCTCTGTCAGGGGGCTGGGGCTACACCTTC. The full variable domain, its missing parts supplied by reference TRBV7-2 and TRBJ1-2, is GAGVSQSPSNKVTEKGKDVELRCDPISGHTALYWYRQSLGQGLEFLIYFQGNSAPDKSGLPSDRFSAERTGGSVSTLTIQRTQQEDSAVYLCASSSSLSGGWGYTFGSGTRLTVV.

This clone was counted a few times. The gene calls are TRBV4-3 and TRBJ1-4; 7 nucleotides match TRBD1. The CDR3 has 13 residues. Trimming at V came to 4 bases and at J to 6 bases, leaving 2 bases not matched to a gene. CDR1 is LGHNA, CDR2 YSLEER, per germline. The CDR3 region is CASSRDRDEKLFF. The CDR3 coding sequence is TGCGCCAGCAGCCGCGACAGGGATGAAAAACTGTTTTTT.

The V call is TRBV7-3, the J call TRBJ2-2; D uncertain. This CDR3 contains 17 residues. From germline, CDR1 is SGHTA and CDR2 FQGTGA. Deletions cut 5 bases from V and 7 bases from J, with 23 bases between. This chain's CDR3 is CASSPRRVRGSGGELFF. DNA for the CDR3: TGTGCCAGCAGCCCCCGTCGTGTGAGAGGTTCGGGCGGGGAGCTGTTTTTT.

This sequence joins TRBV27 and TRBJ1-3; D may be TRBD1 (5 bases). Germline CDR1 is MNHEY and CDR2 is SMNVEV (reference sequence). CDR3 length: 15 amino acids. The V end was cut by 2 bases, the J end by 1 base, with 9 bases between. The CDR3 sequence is CASSLNGGSGNTIYF. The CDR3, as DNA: TGTGCCAGCAGTTTAAACGGGGGGTCTGGAAACACCATATATTTT.

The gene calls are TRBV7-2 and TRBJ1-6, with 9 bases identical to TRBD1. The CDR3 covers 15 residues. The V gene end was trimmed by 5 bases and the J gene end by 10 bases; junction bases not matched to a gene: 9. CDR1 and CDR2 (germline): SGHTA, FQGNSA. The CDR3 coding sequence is TGTGCCAGCAGCCCCGACGGGACAGGGAACTCACCCCTCCACTTT. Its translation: CASSPDGTGNSPLHF.